These 21 T cell receptor beta chains were all obtained from the same sample, sequenced in a study of cytomegalovirus exposure and HLA in healthy donors. PCR involved 60 Vbeta and 13 Jbeta primers. TCRdb's copy holds only in-frame clones and misses some; the assay was immunoSEQ multiplex PCR. The table records tens of thousands of clones, roughly 44% of them present only once. The sample consisted of PBMCs. The receptors were sampled from a woman aged 45 to 65 in good health and CMV-seronegative.

The chain joins TRBV7-8 to TRBJ2-7; D perhaps matches TRBD2 (6 bases). V lost 3 bases, J lost 3 bases, and 12 bases lay in between. This CDR3 is 14 amino acids long. Germline V gene data show CDR1 as SGHVS and CDR2 as FQNEAQ. DNA for the CDR3: TGTGCCAGCAGCTTGGAGGGCCTAATCTACGAGCAGTACTTC. This translates into CASSLEGLIYEQYF.

The V and J genes are TRBV9 and TRBJ1-1, with D uncertain. CDR1 and CDR2 from the germline V gene are SGDLS and YYNGEE. The CDR3 has 13 amino acids. Deletions cut 6 bases from V and 1 base from J, with 10 bases between. The CDR3 loop reads CASNDDTNTEAFF. The CDR3 region has the DNA TGTGCCAGCAATGACGACACGAACACTGAAGCTTTCTTT.

The rearrangement links TRBV10-2 to TRBJ2-4; 8 bases fit TRBD2. The length of the CDR3 is 15 residues. The germline V gene encodes CDR1 WSHSY and CDR2 SAAADI. V shed 1 base, J shed 5 bases, and the junction held 4 bases outside the gene matches. CDR3 nucleotide sequence: TGCGCCAGCAGTGAGTTCGGGGGGGTCCAAAACATTCAGTACTTC. As protein: CASSEFGGVQNIQYF.

CDR3 loop: CAWRGPGQASSGANVLTF. The CDR3 region has the DNA TGTGCCTGGAGGGGACCGGGACAGGCTTCATCTGGGGCCAACGTCCTGACTTTC. V and J are TRBV30 and TRBJ2-6; the match to TRBD1 covers 8 bases. V lost 3 bases and J lost 1; bases outside the gene matches: 11. Germline V CDR1 and CDR2: GTSNPN, SVGIG (reference sequence). CDR3 length equals 18 residues.

V gene TRBV11-2 combines with J gene TRBJ2-2; 9 nucleotides match TRBD2. Germline V gene sequence: CDR1 SGHAT, CDR2 FQNNGV. V was pared by 5 bases and J by 5 bases, with 6 bases of the junction left unmatched. CDR3 size: 15 residues. In DNA, the CDR3 is TGTGCCAGCAGCCGAGGGACTAGCCTTACCGGGGAGCTGTTTTTT. It is translated as CASSRGTSLTGELFF.

This CDR3 is CASSLIPSSQETQYF. CDR3 DNA: TGTGCCAGCAGCCTAATCCCGAGTTCCCAAGAGACCCAGTACTTC. This sequence joins TRBV7-9 and TRBJ2-5; the D is unclear. CDR1 and CDR2 from the germline V gene are SEHNR and FQNEAQ (reference sequence). V lost 5 bases and J lost 1, with 14 bases in between. This CDR3 region has 15 residues.

This clone came up a few times. CDR3 protein: CAWSLQPQETQYF. CDR3 coding DNA: TGTGCCTGGAGTCTACAGCCGCAAGAGACCCAGTACTTC. J is TRBJ2-5 and V is TRBV30; D gene uncertain. The V gene's germline CDR1 is GTSNPN and CDR2 SVGIG (reference sequence). V gave up 2 bases and J gave up 2 bases, with 9 bases separating them. The CDR3 extends over 13 amino acids. The full variable domain, rest sourced from reference TRBV30 and TRBJ2-5, is SQTIHQWPATLVQPVGSPLSLECTVEGTSNPNLYWYRQAAGRGLQLLFYSVGIGQISSEVPQNLSASRPQDRQFILSSKKLLLSDSGFYLCAWSLQPQETQYFGPGTRLLVL.

This clone was seen only a few times. The chain links TRBV28 to TRBJ2-1; 8 bases line up with TRBD2. CDR1 is MDHEN and CDR2 is SYDVKM in the germline V gene. CDR3 length: 13 amino acids. After removal of 7 bases from V and 7 bases from J, the junction contained 6 bases not matched to a gene. This CDR3 is CASTLAGLNEQFF. CDR3 nucleotide sequence: TGTGCCAGCACGCTAGCGGGTCTTAATGAGCAGTTCTTC. The full variable domain, rest sourced from reference TRBV28 and TRBJ2-1, is DVKVTQSSRYLVKRTGEKVFLECVQDMDHENMFWYRQDPGLGLRLIYFSYDVKMKEKGDIPEGYSVSREKKERFSLILESASTNQTSMYLCASTLAGLNEQFFGPGTRLTVL.

The gene calls are TRBV6-1 and TRBJ1-3; no clear D. The germline V and J ends were trimmed by 5 bases and 0 bases, with 11 bases remaining between them. Germline V gives CDR1 MNHNS, CDR2 SASEGT. The CDR3 covers 15 residues. This CDR3 is CASSTPTISGNTIYF. The CDR3 DNA follows: TGTGCCAGCAGTACCCCGACAATCTCTGGAAACACCATATATTTT.

This clone was detected only a few times. The DNA of the CDR3 is TGTGCCAGCAGCTTAGGGGGGGGGCGGACAGATACGCAGTATTTT. It translates to CASSLGGGRTDTQYF. The gene calls are TRBV7-9 and TRBJ2-3; possibly TRBD2 for D (7 bases). Looked up from germline, CDR1 is SEHNR and CDR2 is FQNEAQ (reference sequence). CDR3 length: 15 residues. V lost 1 base and J 3 bases, leaving 11 bases between the germline ends.

In its sample, this clone was seen once. The germline gene is not matched at one end of the junction; a read error may be the cause. V is TRBV7-9 and J is TRBJ2-7; the D gene is possibly TRBD1 (5 bases). Looked up from germline, CDR1 is SEHNR and CDR2 is FQNEAQ (reference sequence). The CDR3 extends over 11 amino acids. CDR3 sequence: CSSSYQGEQYF. The CDR3 DNA reads as TGTTCCAGCAGCTATCAGGGCGAGCAGTACTTC.

The chain combines TRBV7-8 with TRBJ2-1; no clear D gene. This CDR3 has 19 residues. Germline CDR1 and CDR2: SGHVS and FQNEAQ. V dropped 5 bases and J dropped 1 base, with 24 bases sitting between them. CDR3 nucleotide sequence: TGTGCCAGCAGCCGACGGTCATCTGCTGACTGGTTATCCTACAATGAGCAGTTCTTC. Protein product: CASSRRSSADWLSYNEQFF.

This chain joins TRBV11-2 and TRBJ2-7; 10 bases align to TRBD1. The trim removed 4 bases at V and 2 bases at J, leaving 8 bases unmatched. Germline V CDR1 and CDR2: SGHAT, FQNNGV. This CDR3 is 16 amino acids long. CDR3 DNA sequence: TGTGCCAGCAGCTCTCCTTTGGACAGGGGGACCTACGAGCAGTACTTC. It translates to CASSSPLDRGTYEQYF.

The genes are TRBV18 and TRBJ2-7; tentatively, D is TRBD2 (6 bases). V lost 2 bases, J lost 6 bases, and 8 bases lay in between. The CDR3 consists of 12 residues. Germline assignment: CDR1 KGHSH and CDR2 LQKENI. CDR3 DNA: TGTGCCAGCTCACCAGGGGGGAGCGAGCAGTACTTC. Translation: CASSPGGSEQYF.

The chain uses TRBV27 and TRBJ1-1; D perhaps matches TRBD1 (6 bases). Looked up from germline, CDR1 is MNHEY and CDR2 is SMNVEV (reference sequence). V was clipped by 2 bases and J by 7 bases, with 17 bases between them. This CDR3 has 15 residues. The CDR3, as DNA: TGTGCCAGCAGTTTAGAGGGGGGGTTTAACGGTGAAGCTTTCTTT. Translating gives CASSLEGGFNGEAFF.

The chain is built from TRBV7-8 and TRBJ1-5, with a tentative D call TRBD1 (5 bases). V dropped 5 bases and J dropped 1 base, with 12 bases sitting between them. Germline V gene lookup returns CDR1 SGHVS and CDR2 FQNEAQ. The CDR3 loop spans 15 amino acids. The CDR3 DNA reads TGTGCCAGCAGCCGACCCCCAGGGAGCAATCAGCCCCAGCATTTT. This codes for CASSRPPGSNQPQHF.

This clone was counted only a few times. The chain employs TRBV14 and TRBJ2-3; 8 bases fit TRBD1. The V gene's germline CDR1 is SGHDN and CDR2 FVKESK. The J segment lost 4 bases and the V segment lost 4 bases, leaving 7 bases of the junction unmatched. The length of the CDR3 is 15 residues. DNA for the CDR3: TGTGCCAGCAGCCCTGACAGGGGAAGGTCAGATACGCAGTATTTT. This codes for CASSPDRGRSDTQYF. The whole variable domain, remainder taken from reference TRBV14 and TRBJ2-3, is EAGVTQFPSHSVIEKGQTVTLRCDPISGHDNLYWYRRVMGKEIKFLLHFVKESKQDESGMPNNRFLAERTGGTYSTLKVQPAELEDSGVYFCASSPDRGRSDTQYFGPGTRLTVL.

The chain uses TRBV10-3 and TRBJ2-5, with 9 bases fitting TRBD2. The germline V gene encodes CDR1 ENHRY and CDR2 SYGVKD. V lost 10 bases to trimming and J lost 5 bases; unmatched junction nucleotides: 14. The CDR3 contains 15 residues. The DNA for the CDR3 is TGTGCCACCCTTGCAGGGCTAGCGGGGTTTGAGACCCAGTACTTC. Protein product: CATLAGLAGFETQYF.

V usage is TRBV27 and J usage is TRBJ2-1; perhaps TRBD2 as D (6 bases). V dropped 5 bases and J dropped 4 bases, with 12 bases sitting between them. The germline gives CDR1 MNHEY, CDR2 SMNVEV (reference sequence). The CDR3 is 14 amino acids. The CDR3 bases are TGTGCCAGCAGTGTCATGGCGGGGTACAATGAGCAGTTCTTC. Protein product: CASSVMAGYNEQFF.

This clone has just a few counts. The V and J genes are TRBV19 and TRBJ1-1, with D uncertain. CDR1 is LNHDA and CDR2 is SQIVND in the germline V gene (reference sequence). The V and J ends lost 3 bases and 8 bases respectively, with 25 bases between them. The CDR3 covers 17 residues. CDR3 in amino acids: CASSISPHFGGLGEAFF. CDR3 bases: TGTGCCAGTAGTATTAGCCCTCATTTCGGAGGGCTGGGGGAAGCTTTCTTT.

The CDR3 reads CASSQVGLGGGYTF. The CDR3 nucleotides read TGCGCCAGCAGCCAAGTGGGGTTGGGGGGAGGCTACACCTTC. The rearrangement joins TRBV4-1 to TRBJ1-2; D is possibly TRBD1 (5 bases). Trimming removed 1 base from V and 8 bases from J, with 14 bases in between. The length of the CDR3 is 14 residues. The V gene's germline CDR1 is MGHRA and CDR2 YSYEKL.